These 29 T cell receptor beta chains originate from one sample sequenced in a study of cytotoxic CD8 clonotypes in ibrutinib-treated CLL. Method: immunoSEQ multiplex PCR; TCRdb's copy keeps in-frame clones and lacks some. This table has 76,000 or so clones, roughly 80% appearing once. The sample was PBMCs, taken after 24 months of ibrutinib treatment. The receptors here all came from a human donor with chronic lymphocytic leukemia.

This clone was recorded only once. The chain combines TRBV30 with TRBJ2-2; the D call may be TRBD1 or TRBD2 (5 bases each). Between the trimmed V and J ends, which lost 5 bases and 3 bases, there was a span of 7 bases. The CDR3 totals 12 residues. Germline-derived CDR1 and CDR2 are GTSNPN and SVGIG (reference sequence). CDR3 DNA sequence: TGTGCCTGGGGGGGATACACCGGGGAGCTGTTTTTT. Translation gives CAWGGYTGELFF.

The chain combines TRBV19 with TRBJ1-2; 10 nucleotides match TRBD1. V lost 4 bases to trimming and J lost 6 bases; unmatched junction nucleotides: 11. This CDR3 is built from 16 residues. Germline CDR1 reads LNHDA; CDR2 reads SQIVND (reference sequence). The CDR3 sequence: CASSTFGTGVKNGYTF. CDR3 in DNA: TGTGCCAGTAGTACATTTGGGACAGGGGTTAAGAATGGCTACACCTTC.

CDR3 sequence: CASSPTRGDGNQPQHF. The CDR3 DNA sequence: TGTGCCAGCAGTCCCACGCGAGGGGACGGCAATCAGCCCCAGCATTTT. The rearrangement joins TRBV28 to TRBJ1-5; D might be TRBD1 (5 bases). V was cut by 5 bases and J by 2 bases, with 16 bases left in between. Germline assignment: CDR1 MDHEN and CDR2 SYDVKM. The CDR3 extends over 16 amino acids. Full variable domain (rest looked up from reference TRBV28 and TRBJ1-5): DVKVTQSSRYLVKRTGEKVFLECVQDMDHENMFWYRQDPGLGLRLIYFSYDVKMKEKGDIPEGYSVSREKKERFSLILESASTNQTSMYLCASSPTRGDGNQPQHFGDGTRLSIL.

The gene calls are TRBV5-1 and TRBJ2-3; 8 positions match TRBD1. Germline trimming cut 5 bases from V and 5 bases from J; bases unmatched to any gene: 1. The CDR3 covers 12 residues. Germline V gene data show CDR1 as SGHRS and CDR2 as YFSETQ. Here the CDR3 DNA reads TGCGCCAGCAGGACAGGGGAAGATACGCAGTATTTT. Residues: CASRTGEDTQYF.

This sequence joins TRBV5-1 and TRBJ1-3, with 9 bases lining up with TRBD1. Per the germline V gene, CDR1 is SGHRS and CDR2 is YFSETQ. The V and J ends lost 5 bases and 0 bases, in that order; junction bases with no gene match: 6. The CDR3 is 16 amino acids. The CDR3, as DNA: TGCGCCAGCAGTCGGACAGGGGAAAGCTCTGGAAACACCATATATTTT. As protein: CASSRTGESSGNTIYF. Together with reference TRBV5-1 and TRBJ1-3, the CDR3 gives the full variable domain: KAGVTQTPRYLIKTRGQQVTLSCSPISGHRSVSWYQQTPGQGLQFLFEYFSETQRNKGNFPGRFSGRQFSNSRSEMNVSTLELGDSALYLCASSRTGESSGNTIYFGEGSWLTVV.

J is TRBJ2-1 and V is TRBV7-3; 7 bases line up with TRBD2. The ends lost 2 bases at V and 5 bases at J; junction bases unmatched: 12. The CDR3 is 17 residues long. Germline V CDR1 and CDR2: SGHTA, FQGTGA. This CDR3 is CASSLRFGGSAHNEQFF. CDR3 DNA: TGTGCCAGCAGCTTACGCTTCGGCGGGAGCGCCCACAATGAGCAGTTCTTC.

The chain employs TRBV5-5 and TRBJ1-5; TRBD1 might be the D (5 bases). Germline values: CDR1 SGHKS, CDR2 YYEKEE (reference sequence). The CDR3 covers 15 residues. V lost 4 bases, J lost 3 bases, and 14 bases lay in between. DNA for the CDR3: TGTGCCAGCAGCAGCGGGACTCATCTCAATCAGCCCCAGCATTTT. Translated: CASSSGTHLNQPQHF.

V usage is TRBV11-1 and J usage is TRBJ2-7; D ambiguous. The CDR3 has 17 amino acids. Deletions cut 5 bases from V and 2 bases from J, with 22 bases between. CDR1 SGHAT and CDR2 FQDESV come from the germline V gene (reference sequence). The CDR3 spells CASSPKFNKPRAYEQYF. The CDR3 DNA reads TGTGCCAGCAGCCCTAAATTTAACAAGCCTAGGGCCTACGAGCAGTACTTC. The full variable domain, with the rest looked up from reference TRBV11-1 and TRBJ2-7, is EAEVAQSPRYKITEKSQAVAFWCDPISGHATLYWYRQILGQGPELLVQFQDESVVDDSQLPKDRFSAERLKGVDSTLKIQPAELGDSAMYLCASSPKFNKPRAYEQYFGPGTRLTVT.

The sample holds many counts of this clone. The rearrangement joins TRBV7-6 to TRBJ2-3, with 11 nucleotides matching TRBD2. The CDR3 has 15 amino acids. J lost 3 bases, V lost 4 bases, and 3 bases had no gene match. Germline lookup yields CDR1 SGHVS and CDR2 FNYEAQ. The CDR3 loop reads CASSSPSGRTDTQYF. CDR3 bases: TGTGCCAGCAGCTCCCCTAGCGGGAGGACAGATACGCAGTATTTT.

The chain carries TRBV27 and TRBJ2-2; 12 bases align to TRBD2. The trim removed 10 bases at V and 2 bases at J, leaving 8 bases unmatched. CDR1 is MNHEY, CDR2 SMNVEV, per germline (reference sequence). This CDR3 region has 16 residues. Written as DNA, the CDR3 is TGTGCCACCCAGGGACTAGCGGGTCTAAACACCGGGGAGCTGTTTTTT. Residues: CATQGLAGLNTGELFF.

CDR3 bases: TGTGCCTGGAGTAAGGGGAGGGGCACTGAAGCTTTCTTT. It specifies CAWSKGRGTEAFF. The chain employs TRBV30 and TRBJ1-1, with D maybe TRBD1 (5 bases). Germline lookup yields CDR1 GTSNPN and CDR2 SVGIG (reference sequence). The CDR3 consists of 13 residues. V was trimmed by 2 bases and J by 4 bases, leaving 11 bases between them. Using reference TRBV30 and TRBJ1-1 for the parts outside the CDR3, the full variable domain is SQTIHQWPATLVQPVGSPLSLECTVEGTSNPNLYWYRQAAGRGLQLLFYSVGIGQISSEVPQNLSASRPQDRQFILSSKKLLLSDSGFYLCAWSKGRGTEAFFGQGTRLTVV.

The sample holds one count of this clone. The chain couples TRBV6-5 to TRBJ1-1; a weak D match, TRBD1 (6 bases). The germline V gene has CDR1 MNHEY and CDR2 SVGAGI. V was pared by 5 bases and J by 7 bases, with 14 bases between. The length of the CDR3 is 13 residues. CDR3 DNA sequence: TGTGCCAGCAGTCACGGGACACAGAATGAAGCTTTCTTT. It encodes CASSHGTQNEAFF.

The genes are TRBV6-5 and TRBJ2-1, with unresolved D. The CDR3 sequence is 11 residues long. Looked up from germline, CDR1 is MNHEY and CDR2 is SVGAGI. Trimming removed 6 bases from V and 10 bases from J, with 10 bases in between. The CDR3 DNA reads TGTGCCAGCAGCGTGTTTAGGGAGCAGTTCTTC. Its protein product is CASSVFREQFF.

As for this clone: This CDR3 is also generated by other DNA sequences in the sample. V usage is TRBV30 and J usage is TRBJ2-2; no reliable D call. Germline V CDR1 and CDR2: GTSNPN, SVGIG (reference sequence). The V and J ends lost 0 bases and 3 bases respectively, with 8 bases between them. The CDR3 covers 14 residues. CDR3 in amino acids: CAWSVLGYTGELFF. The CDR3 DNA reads TGTGCCTGGAGTGTACTCGGTTACACCGGGGAGCTGTTTTTT.

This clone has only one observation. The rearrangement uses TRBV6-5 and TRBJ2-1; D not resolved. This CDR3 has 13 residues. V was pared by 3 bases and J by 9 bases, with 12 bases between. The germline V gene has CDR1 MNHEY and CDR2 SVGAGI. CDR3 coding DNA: TGTGCCAGCAGTTATGAAGAGATTTCTGAGCAGTTCTTC. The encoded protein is CASSYEEISEQFF.

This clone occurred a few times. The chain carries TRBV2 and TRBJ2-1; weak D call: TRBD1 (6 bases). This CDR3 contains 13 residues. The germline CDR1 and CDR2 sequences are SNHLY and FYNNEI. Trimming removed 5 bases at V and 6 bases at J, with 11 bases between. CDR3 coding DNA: TGTGCCAGCAGTCCCAGGGGCGGCAATGAGCAGTTCTTC. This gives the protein CASSPRGGNEQFF.

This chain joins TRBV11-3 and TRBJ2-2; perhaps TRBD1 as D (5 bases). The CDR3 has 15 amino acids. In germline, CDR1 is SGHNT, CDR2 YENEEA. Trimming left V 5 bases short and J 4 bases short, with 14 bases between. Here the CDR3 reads CASSQTQGVTGELFF. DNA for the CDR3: TGTGCCAGCAGCCAAACCCAAGGGGTCACCGGGGAGCTGTTTTTT.

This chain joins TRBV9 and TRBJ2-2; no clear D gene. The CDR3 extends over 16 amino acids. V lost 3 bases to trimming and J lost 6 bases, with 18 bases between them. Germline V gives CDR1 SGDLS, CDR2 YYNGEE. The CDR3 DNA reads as TGTGCCAGCAGCGCACCACACGCCCCTACTTCCGGGGAGCTGTTTTTT. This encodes CASSAPHAPTSGELFF.

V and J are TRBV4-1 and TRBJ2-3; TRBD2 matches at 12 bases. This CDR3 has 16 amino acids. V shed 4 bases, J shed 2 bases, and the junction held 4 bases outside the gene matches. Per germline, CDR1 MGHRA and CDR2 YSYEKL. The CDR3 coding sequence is TGCGCCAGCAGCCCCAGACTAGCGGGAGACACAGATACGCAGTATTTT. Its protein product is CASSPRLAGDTDTQYF.

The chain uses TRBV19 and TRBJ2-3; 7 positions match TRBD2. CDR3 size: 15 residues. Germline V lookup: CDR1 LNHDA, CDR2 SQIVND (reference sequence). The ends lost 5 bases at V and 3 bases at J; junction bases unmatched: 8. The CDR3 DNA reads TGTGCCAGTAGTCGGGGCGGGAGCGGGACAGATACGCAGTATTTT. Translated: CASSRGGSGTDTQYF.

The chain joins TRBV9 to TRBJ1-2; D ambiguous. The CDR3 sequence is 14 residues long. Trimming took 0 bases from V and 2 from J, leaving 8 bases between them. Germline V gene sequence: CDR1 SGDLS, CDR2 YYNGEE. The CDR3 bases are TGTGCCAGCAGCGTAGCTGGCAGGAACTATGGCTACACCTTC. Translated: CASSVAGRNYGYTF.

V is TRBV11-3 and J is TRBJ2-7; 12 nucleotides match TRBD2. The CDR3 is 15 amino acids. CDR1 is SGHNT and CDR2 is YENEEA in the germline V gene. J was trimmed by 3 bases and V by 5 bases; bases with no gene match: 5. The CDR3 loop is CASSAATSGSYEQYF. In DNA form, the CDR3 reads TGTGCCAGCAGCGCGGCGACTAGCGGGAGCTACGAGCAGTACTTC.

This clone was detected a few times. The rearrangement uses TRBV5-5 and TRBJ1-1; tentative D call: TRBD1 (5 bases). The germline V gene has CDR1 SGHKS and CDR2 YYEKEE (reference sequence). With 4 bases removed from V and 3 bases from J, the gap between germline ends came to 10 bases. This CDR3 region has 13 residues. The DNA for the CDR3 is TGTGCCAGCAGCCTCAGGGAGGACACTGAAGCTTTCTTT. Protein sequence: CASSLREDTEAFF.

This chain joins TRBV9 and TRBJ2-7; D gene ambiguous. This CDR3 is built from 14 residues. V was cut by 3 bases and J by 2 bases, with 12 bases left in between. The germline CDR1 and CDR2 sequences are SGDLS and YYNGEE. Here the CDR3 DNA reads TGTGCCAGCAGCGCCCCCGTCACCCCCTACGAGCAGTACTTC. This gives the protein CASSAPVTPYEQYF.

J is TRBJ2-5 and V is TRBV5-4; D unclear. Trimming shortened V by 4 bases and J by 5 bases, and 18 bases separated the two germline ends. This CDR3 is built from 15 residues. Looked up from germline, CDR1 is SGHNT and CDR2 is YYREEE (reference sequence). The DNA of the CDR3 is TGTGCCAGCAGCCCGGCGGCGGTTTTGGGGGAGACCCAGTACTTC. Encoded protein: CASSPAAVLGETQYF.

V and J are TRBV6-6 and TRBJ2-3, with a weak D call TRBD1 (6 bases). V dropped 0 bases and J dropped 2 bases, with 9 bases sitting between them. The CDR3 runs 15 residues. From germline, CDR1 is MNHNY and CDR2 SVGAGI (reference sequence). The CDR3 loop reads CASSYSGASTDTQYF. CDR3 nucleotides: TGTGCCAGCAGTTACTCGGGGGCGTCCACAGATACGCAGTATTTT.

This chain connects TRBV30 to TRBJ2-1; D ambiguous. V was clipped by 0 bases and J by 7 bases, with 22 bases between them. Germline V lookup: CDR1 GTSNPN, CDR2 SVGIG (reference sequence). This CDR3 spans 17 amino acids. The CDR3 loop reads CAWSVMGISSRDNEQFF. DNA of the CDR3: TGTGCCTGGAGTGTAATGGGGATATCGTCTAGGGATAATGAGCAGTTCTTC.

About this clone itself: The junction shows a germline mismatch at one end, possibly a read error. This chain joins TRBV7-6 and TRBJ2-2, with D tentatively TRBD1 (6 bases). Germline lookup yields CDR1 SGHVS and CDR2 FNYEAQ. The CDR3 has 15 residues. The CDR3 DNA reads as TGTGCCAGCAGCCTCAGAGGGGGTATCACCCGGGAGCTGTTTTTT. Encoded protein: CASSLRGGITRELFF.

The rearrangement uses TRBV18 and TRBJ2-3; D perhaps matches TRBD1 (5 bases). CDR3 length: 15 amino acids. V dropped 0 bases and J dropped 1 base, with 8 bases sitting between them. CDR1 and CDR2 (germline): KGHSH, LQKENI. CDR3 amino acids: CASSPPIQGTDTQYF. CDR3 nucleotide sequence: TGTGCCAGCTCACCACCGATACAGGGCACAGATACGCAGTATTTT.